One sample yielded the 16 T cell receptor beta chains listed below, sequenced in a study of cytomegalovirus exposure and HLA in healthy donors. It was with 60 Vbeta and 13 Jbeta primers that the PCR ran. Sequencing used immunoSEQ multiplex PCR; TCRdb keeps in-frame clones, though not all of them. Of about 110,000 clones in the sample, roughly four fifths were seen once. The source material was PBMCs. The receptor source for this set is a male donor in good health and CMV-seropositive.

This clone was picked up a small number of times. The V call is TRBV15, the J call TRBJ1-6; D possibly corresponds to TRBD1 (5 bases). Between the trimmed V and J ends, which lost 5 bases and 8 bases, there was a span of 16 bases. The germline V gene has CDR1 LNHNV and CDR2 YYDKDF (reference sequence). The CDR3 sequence is 15 residues long. The CDR3 region is CATSRDLYRDSPLHF. The CDR3 bases are TGTGCCACCAGCCGGGACTTATACCGGGATTCACCCCTCCACTTT.

V and J are TRBV11-2 and TRBJ2-3, with 12 nucleotides matching TRBD2. Germline V gene sequence: CDR1 SGHAT, CDR2 FQNNGV. There are 18 residues in the CDR3. V dropped 7 bases and J dropped 0; count of bases not matched to a gene: 11. The DNA for the CDR3 is TGTGCCAGCATCCAGGCCGGACTAGCGGGGTCTAGCACAGATACGCAGTATTTT. This encodes CASIQAGLAGSSTDTQYF.

The gene calls are TRBV29-1 and TRBJ1-2; a weak D match, TRBD1 (6 bases). V was shortened by 6 bases and J by 7 bases, with 18 bases between the two germline ends. Germline values: CDR1 SQVTM, CDR2 ANQGSEA. The CDR3 covers 13 residues. The CDR3 here is CSVARQTGPGYTF. DNA for the CDR3: TGCAGCGTAGCACGACAGACAGGCCCTGGCTACACCTTC.

CDR3 protein: CASSQGVSGANVLTF. Here the CDR3 DNA reads TGTGCCAGCAGTCAGGGGGTTTCTGGGGCCAACGTCCTGACTTTC. The V gene is TRBV7-9, the J gene TRBJ2-6; TRBD1 matches at 7 bases. The germline V gene has CDR1 SEHNR and CDR2 FQNEAQ (reference sequence). The length of the CDR3 is 15 residues. V shed 6 bases, J shed 1 base, and the junction held 3 bases outside the gene matches.

The J gene is TRBJ2-1, the V gene TRBV27; TRBD1 matches 8 bases. Germline values: CDR1 MNHEY, CDR2 SMNVEV (reference sequence). CDR3 length equals 15 residues. J lost 6 bases, V lost 4 bases, and 8 bases had no gene match. CDR3 in amino acids: CASSSLDRVINEQFF. CDR3 sequence (DNA): TGTGCCAGCAGTTCCCTGGACAGGGTTATCAATGAGCAGTTCTTC.

The chain is built from TRBV19 and TRBJ2-7; 10 bases map to TRBD2. Per germline, CDR1 LNHDA and CDR2 SQIVND (reference sequence). The CDR3 extends over 16 amino acids. Trimming cost V 4 bases and J 0 bases; bases outside gene matches: 6. The CDR3 region has the DNA TGTGCCAGTAGTACCCGGACTAGCGGCCGCTCCTACGAGCAGTACTTC. Its protein is CASSTRTSGRSYEQYF.

The rearrangement uses TRBV6-6 and TRBJ1-5, with D unclear. The CDR3 has 13 residues. Germline V gene lookup returns CDR1 MNHNY and CDR2 SVGAGI (reference sequence). Trimming cost V 7 bases and J 1 base, with 8 bases left between them. For the CDR3, the DNA is TGTGCCAGCACCCAGAGGAGCAATCAGCCCCAGCATTTT. Residues: CASTQRSNQPQHF.

This rearrangement joins TRBV11-2 to TRBJ2-5; D is possibly TRBD1 (5 bases). Germline lookup yields CDR1 SGHAT and CDR2 FQNNGV. The CDR3 is made up of 15 amino acids. V was trimmed by 3 bases and J by 1 base, leaving 12 bases between them. In nucleotides, the CDR3 is TGTGCCAGCAGCTTCGACAGACGTTTCCAAGAGACCCAGTACTTC. It specifies CASSFDRRFQETQYF.

This clone was counted at least ten times. The rearrangement joins TRBV5-1 to TRBJ2-1, with 9 bases identical to TRBD1. Germline CDR1 is SGHRS and CDR2 is YFSETQ. V trimming: 4 bases; J trimming: 1 base; junction bases outside the gene matches: 3. The CDR3 is 15 amino acids. The CDR3 protein is CASSPGTGSYNEQFF. The DNA of the CDR3 is TGCGCCAGCAGCCCCGGGACAGGGTCCTACAATGAGCAGTTCTTC. Together with reference TRBV5-1 and TRBJ2-1, the CDR3 gives the full variable domain: KAGVTQTPRYLIKTRGQQVTLSCSPISGHRSVSWYQQTPGQGLQFLFEYFSETQRNKGNFPGRFSGRQFSNSRSEMNVSTLELGDSALYLCASSPGTGSYNEQFFGPGTRLTVL.

The V gene is TRBV18, the J gene TRBJ1-1; D gene unclear. The CDR3 spans 13 residues. V was clipped by 6 bases and J by 0 bases, with 8 bases between them. Germline V CDR1 and CDR2: KGHSH, LQKENI. Here the CDR3 DNA reads TGTGCCAGCTCGGCGGCTATGAACACTGAAGCTTTCTTT. Its translation is CASSAAMNTEAFF.

This sequence joins TRBV7-9 and TRBJ1-1; TRBD1 might be the D (5 bases). V was pared by 8 bases and J by 1 base, with 8 bases between. CDR1 is SEHNR, CDR2 FQNEAQ, per germline (reference sequence). This CDR3 is built from 12 residues. CDR3 DNA sequence: TGTGCCAGCGGGGGAGGGAACACTGAAGCTTTCTTT. Translated: CASGGGNTEAFF.

The J gene is TRBJ2-2, the V gene TRBV9, with D perhaps matching TRBD2 (7 bases). Looked up from germline, CDR1 is SGDLS and CDR2 is YYNGEE. The CDR3 has 15 residues. Trimming removed 0 bases from V and 7 bases from J, with 13 bases in between. CDR3 amino acids: CASSVAVGGRGELFF. In DNA form, the CDR3 reads TGTGCCAGCAGCGTAGCTGTCGGGGGGCGCGGGGAGCTGTTTTTT.

The chain employs TRBV11-2 and TRBJ2-1; D ambiguous. The V end lost 2 bases, the J end lost 1 base, and 12 bases lay between the germline ends. CDR1 and CDR2 (germline): SGHAT, FQNNGV. There are 16 residues in the CDR3. This CDR3 is CASSLKRPSSYNEQFF. In nucleotides, the CDR3 is TGTGCCAGCAGCTTAAAGCGACCAAGTTCCTACAATGAGCAGTTCTTC.

The genes are TRBV6-5 and TRBJ1-6; 8 bases agree with TRBD1. The CDR3 is 14 residues long. Germline trimming cut 6 bases from V and 5 bases from J; bases unmatched to any gene: 3. Germline-derived CDR1 and CDR2 are MNHEY and SVGAGI. CDR3 loop: CASSRQGNNSPLHF. The CDR3 DNA follows: TGTGCCAGCAGCCGACAGGGGAATAATTCACCCCTCCACTTT.

The chain employs TRBV4-2 and TRBJ1-6, with 10 bases that match TRBD1. Looked up from germline, CDR1 is LGHNA and CDR2 is YNFKEQ. Trimming removed 3 bases from V and 5 bases from J; junction bases left unmatched: 4. The CDR3 extends over 16 amino acids. In DNA form, the CDR3 reads TGTGCCAGCAGCCATTCCGGACAGGGGGATAATTCACCCCTCCACTTT. Translating gives CASSHSGQGDNSPLHF.

As concerns this clone: The same CDR3 is also encoded by other DNA sequences in this sample. The chain uses TRBV6-1 and TRBJ2-3, with D uncertain. Trimming removed 7 bases from V and 2 bases from J, with 4 bases in between. CDR1 MNHNS and CDR2 SASEGT come from the germline V gene. CDR3 length: 11 amino acids. DNA of the CDR3: TGTGCCAGCACCAACACAGATACGCAGTATTTT. Protein: CASTNTDTQYF.